The text below deals with one T cell receptor (beta chain). The data stem from a study of cytomegalovirus exposure and HLA in healthy donors. The PCR made use of 60 Vbeta and 13 Jbeta primers. The repertoire was sequenced with immunoSEQ multiplex PCR; TCRdb's copy has only in-frame clones and lacks some. The sample includes over 150,000 clones, approximately 80% of them seen just once. The CDR3 spans 19 residues. The junction had 13 bases not matched to a gene; V was cut back by 0 bases and J by 0 bases. CDR1 is SGHRS, CDR2 YFSETQ, per germline. This chain links TRBV5-1 with TRBJ2-3, with 7 bases fitting TRBD2. The clonotype originates from a girl aged 2 to 9 in good health and CMV-seropositive. Sequences were obtained from PBMCs. CDR3 region: CASSLDRTTLAVSTDTQYF. CDR3 sequence (DNA): TGCGCCAGCAGCTTGGATCGGACGACCCTAGCGGTGAGCACAGATACGCAGTATTTT.